The source of this T cell receptor beta chain is a study of yellow fever vaccine responses in identical twins. The study's findings and limits: Among the twins, the vaccine T cell response reportedly seemed partly convergent and partly personalized.

On this clonotype itself: Its antigen is still unknown.

The germline V gene has CDR1 MNHEY and CDR2 SVGEGT. V lost 2 bases and J lost 1; bases outside the gene matches: 5. The CDR3 runs 16 residues. TCRdb reanalysed the RT-PCR reads using MiXCR and keeps one entry per CDR3 protein. This table holds roughly 1,000 distinct CDR3 sequences, 80% to 85% found once. This receptor was taken from a female donor who received the yellow fever vaccine. This specimen was T cells from blood (PBMCs), unsorted or a sorted subset (not recorded which), taken before or after yellow fever vaccination (not recorded which). The gene calls are TRBV6-2 or TRBV6-3 and TRBJ1-5; 7 nucleotides agree with TRBD1. The CDR3 sequence is CASSYGEGASNQPQHF. The CDR3 DNA sequence: TGTGCCAGCAGTTACGGGGAGGGGGCAAGCAATCAGCCCCAGCATTTT.